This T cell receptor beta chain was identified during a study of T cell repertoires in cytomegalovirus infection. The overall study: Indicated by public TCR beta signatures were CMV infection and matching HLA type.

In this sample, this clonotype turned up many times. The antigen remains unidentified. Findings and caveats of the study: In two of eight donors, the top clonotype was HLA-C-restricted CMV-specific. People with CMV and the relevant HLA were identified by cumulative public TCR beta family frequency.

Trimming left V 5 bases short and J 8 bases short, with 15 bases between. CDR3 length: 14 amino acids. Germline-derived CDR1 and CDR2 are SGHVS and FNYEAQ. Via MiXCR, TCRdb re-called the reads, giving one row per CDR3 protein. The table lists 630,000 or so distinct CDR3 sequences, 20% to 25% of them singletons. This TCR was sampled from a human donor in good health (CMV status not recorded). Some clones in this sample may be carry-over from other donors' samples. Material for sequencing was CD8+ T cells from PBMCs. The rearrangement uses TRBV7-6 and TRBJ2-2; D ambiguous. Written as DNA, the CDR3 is TGTGCCAGCAGCAACCCGCGGCCGACGGGGGAGCTGTTTTTT. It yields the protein CASSNPRPTGELFF.